Following are 9 T cell receptor beta chains from one sample sequenced in a study of cytomegalovirus exposure and HLA in healthy donors. The PCR ran on 60 Vbeta and 13 Jbeta primers. TCRdb's table, derived via immunoSEQ multiplex PCR, lists solely in-frame clones and lacks some. This table lists around 110,000 clones. What was sequenced was PBMCs. These receptors were collected from a man aged 30 to 39 in good health and CMV-seronegative.

In regard to this clone: One end of the junction is discordant with germline, which a read error may explain. The chain joins TRBV5-4 to TRBJ1-4; 7 positions match TRBD1. The CDR3 runs 17 residues. Germline V CDR1 and CDR2: SGHNT, YYREEE (reference sequence). The CDR3 nucleotides are TGCGCCAGCAGCCGACTGATAGGAAGGGGGCCTAATGAAAAACTGTTTTTT. As protein: CASSRLIGRGPNEKLFF.

The V gene is TRBV7-9, the J gene TRBJ2-5, with 15 bases matching TRBD2. Judging by the DNA end, TRBJ2-7 fits better; the J call may be wrong. The CDR3 runs to 17 residues. Germline CDR1 reads SEHNR; CDR2 reads FQNEAQ (reference sequence). The chain's CDR3 is CASSAPGTSGGTDEQYF. The CDR3 DNA sequence: TGTGCCAGCAGCGCTCCCGGGACTAGCGGGGGGACGGACGAGCAGTACTTC.

The rearrangement uses TRBV5-1 and TRBJ2-3, with a possible D match to TRBD2 (5 bases). The CDR3 has 18 amino acids. The V gene lost 3 bases and the J gene lost 0 bases, with 20 bases spanning the gap. Germline V gene data show CDR1 as SGHRS and CDR2 as YFSETQ. CDR3 protein: CASSSTLRPSGSTDTQYF. In DNA, the CDR3 is TGCGCCAGCAGCTCCACCTTGCGCCCCAGCGGAAGCACAGATACGCAGTATTTT. Filled out from reference TRBV5-1 and TRBJ2-3, the complete variable domain reads KAGVTQTPRYLIKTRGQQVTLSCSPISGHRSVSWYQQTPGQGLQFLFEYFSETQRNKGNFPGRFSGRQFSNSRSEMNVSTLELGDSALYLCASSSTLRPSGSTDTQYFGPGTRLTVL.

The chain is built from TRBV28 and TRBJ1-2; D call uncertain. Germline lookup yields CDR1 MDHEN and CDR2 SYDVKM. Trimming took off 6 bases at V and 0 bases at J, with 11 bases between the two ends. This CDR3 has 14 amino acids. The CDR3 nucleotides read TGTGCCAGCAGCCCCGGTAGCGCTAACTATGGCTACACCTTC. It translates to CASSPGSANYGYTF.

The chain employs TRBV25-1 and TRBJ1-4; 8 bases match TRBD1. Germline lookup yields CDR1 MGHDK and CDR2 SYGVNS. The CDR3 totals 12 residues. With V trimmed by 3 bases and J by 16 bases, 7 bases remained unmatched. In DNA, the CDR3 is TGTGCCAGCAGTGATCTAGACAGGGGAAGGTTTTTT. Translated, it gives CASSDLDRGRFF.

The chain is built from TRBV5-1 and TRBJ2-5; 9 bases line up with TRBD2. The DNA end is a closer match to TRBJ2-7, so the J assignment may be wrong. CDR3 size: 14 residues. Germline V gives CDR1 SGHRS, CDR2 YFSETQ. CDR3 region: CASSSVAGAYEQYF. The CDR3 region has the DNA TGCGCCAGCAGCTCAGTAGCGGGGGCCTACGAGCAGTACTTC.

The genes are TRBV6-1 and TRBJ1-5; D is possibly TRBD1 (6 bases). Trimming removed 6 bases at V and 3 bases at J, with 9 bases between. This CDR3 is built from 13 residues. Germline V CDR1 and CDR2: MNHNS, SASEGT. CDR3 nucleotide sequence: TGTGCCAGCAGGACAGGTAACAATCAGCCCCAGCATTTT. It is translated as CASRTGNNQPQHF.

This chain links TRBV19 with TRBJ1-5; D is ambiguous. The germline CDR1 and CDR2 sequences are LNHDA and SQIVND (reference sequence). This CDR3 region has 18 residues. V lost 3 bases and J lost 0, with 18 bases in between. CDR3 sequence reads: CASSIGPSGRFSNQPQHF. CDR3 bases: TGTGCCAGTAGTATCGGACCGAGCGGCCGATTTAGCAATCAGCCCCAGCATTTT.

This rearrangement joins TRBV18 to TRBJ1-2; the match to TRBD1 covers 9 bases. CDR1 KGHSH and CDR2 LQKENI come from the germline V gene. J was trimmed by 1 base and V by 4 bases; bases with no gene match: 7. CDR3 size: 16 residues. This CDR3 is CASSRIPGQGNYGYTF. For the CDR3, the DNA is TGTGCCAGCTCACGTATACCGGGACAGGGTAACTATGGCTACACCTTC.